The next 26 T cell receptor beta chains were all read from a single sample in a study of control samples from healthy donors and cancer patients. Libraries were prepared by immunoSEQ multiplex PCR; TCRdb keeps only in-frame clonotypes and omits some of them. The sample carries roughly 80,000 clones, 70% to 90% recorded once. The sequenced sample was blood. These receptors came from a woman between 50 and 59 years old in good health.

J is TRBJ2-2 and V is TRBV12-5, with TRBD1 matching 7 bases. Trimming took 1 base from V and 2 from J; bases not matched to a gene: 7. In germline, CDR1 is LGHNT, CDR2 FRNRAP. The CDR3 length is 17 residues. CDR3 amino acids: CASGLEWTGGNTGELFF. CDR3 nucleotide sequence: TGTGCTAGTGGTTTGGAATGGACAGGAGGTAACACCGGGGAGCTGTTTTTT.

V usage is TRBV6-1 and J usage is TRBJ2-1, with 9 bases lining up with TRBD1. V gave up 6 bases and J gave up 8 bases; unmatched junction bases: 8. The germline V gene encodes CDR1 MNHNS and CDR2 SASEGT. This CDR3 is built from 14 residues. The CDR3 DNA follows: TGTGCCAGCAGGTGGGACAGGGAACGGTATGAGCAGTTCTTC. This encodes CASRWDRERYEQFF.

The chain is built from TRBV9 and TRBJ1-6, with D hard to call. Germline V gene sequence: CDR1 SGDLS, CDR2 YYNGEE. Trimming cost V 0 bases and J 6 bases, with 7 bases left between them. This CDR3 region has 14 residues. The CDR3 protein is CASSVGSSNSPLHF. The CDR3, as DNA: TGTGCCAGCAGCGTAGGGAGCTCTAATTCACCCCTCCACTTT.

V is TRBV30 and J is TRBJ1-1, with D possibly matching TRBD1 (5 bases). V was trimmed by 1 base and J by 1 base, leaving 7 bases between them. Germline V lookup: CDR1 GTSNPN, CDR2 SVGIG (reference sequence). The CDR3 length is 13 residues. The CDR3 sequence is CAWSDTGNTEAFF. The CDR3 bases are TGTGCCTGGAGTGATACAGGGAACACTGAAGCTTTCTTT.

This clone occurred a few times. V and J are TRBV5-1 and TRBJ1-5; no clear D. V shed 0 bases and J shed 5 bases, with 6 bases lying between them. Germline V gives CDR1 SGHRS, CDR2 YFSETQ. This CDR3 is built from 13 residues. The CDR3 region has the DNA TGCGCCAGCAGCTTGGAGGTGGATCAGCCCCAGCATTTT. This translates into CASSLEVDQPQHF.

This rearrangement joins TRBV13 to TRBJ2-3; D gene unclear. The germline V gene encodes CDR1 PRHDT and CDR2 FYEKMQ (reference sequence). Trimming removed 4 bases at V and 4 bases at J, with 15 bases between. This CDR3 comprises 15 residues. CDR3 in amino acids: CASSSETTWADTQYF. The CDR3 nucleotides are TGTGCCAGCAGCTCGGAGACGACCTGGGCAGATACGCAGTATTTT.

This clone was counted once. The V gene is TRBV7-2, the J gene TRBJ1-1; D remains unclear. The CDR3 consists of 13 residues. Trimming cost V 6 bases and J 3 bases, with 11 bases left between them. The germline V gene has CDR1 SGHTA and CDR2 FQGNSA. The CDR3 region has the DNA TGTGCCAGCAGTTTGGAGCCCGACACTGAAGCTTTCTTT. This encodes CASSLEPDTEAFF.

The chain employs TRBV25-1 and TRBJ2-1, with 8 positions matching TRBD1. The ends lost 8 bases at V and 5 bases at J; junction bases unmatched: 2. Germline loops: CDR1 MGHDK, CDR2 SYGVNS. This CDR3 spans 12 amino acids. This CDR3 is CASGQGNNEQFF. As DNA, the CDR3 is TGTGCCAGCGGACAGGGAAACAATGAGCAGTTCTTC.

This chain joins TRBV6-1 and TRBJ2-7, with no clear D. Deletions cut 0 bases from V and 2 bases from J, with 11 bases between. The CDR3 is made up of 15 amino acids. Germline V gene sequence: CDR1 MNHNS, CDR2 SASEGT. The CDR3 region has the DNA TGTGCCAGCAGTGAAGCGCCCGGCAAAACCTACGAGCAGTACTTC. Encoded protein: CASSEAPGKTYEQYF.

The chain employs TRBV5-6 and TRBJ1-5, with D tentatively TRBD1 (5 bases). Germline CDR1 and CDR2: SGHDT and YYEEEE. CDR3 length: 16 amino acids. V lost 4 bases, J lost 3 bases, and 17 bases lay in between. The CDR3 loop is CASSLKGAGHNQPQHF. In nucleotides, the CDR3 is TGTGCCAGCAGCCTAAAAGGGGCAGGGCACAATCAGCCCCAGCATTTT.

The chain recombines TRBV6-1 with TRBJ2-7; no firm D call. The ends were cut back, 0 bases at V and 3 bases at J, with 9 bases in the middle. The germline gives CDR1 MNHNS, CDR2 SASEGT. The CDR3 extends over 14 amino acids. CDR3 DNA: TGTGCCAGCAGTGAAGCAGGGTCCCACTACGAGCAGTACTTC. Translation: CASSEAGSHYEQYF.

The genes are TRBV5-6 and TRBJ1-6; D is undetermined. CDR1 and CDR2 from the germline V gene are SGHDT and YYEEEE. The CDR3 runs to 14 residues. V was cut by 0 bases and J by 10 bases, with 11 bases left in between. DNA of the CDR3: TGTGCCAGCAGCTTGGGCAGGTTGAGGTCACCCCTCCACTTT. Its translation is CASSLGRLRSPLHF. Complete variable domain (other parts from reference TRBV5-6 and TRBJ1-6): DAGVTQSPTHLIKTRGQQVTLRCSPKSGHDTVSWYQQALGQGPQFIFQYYEEEERQRGNFPDRFSGHQFPNYSSELNVNALLLGDSALYLCASSLGRLRSPLHFGNGTRLTVT.

The chain is built from TRBV7-2 and TRBJ2-3; 11 bases are shared with TRBD2. The V and J ends lost 1 base and 3 bases, in that order; junction bases with no gene match: 9. Germline lookup yields CDR1 SGHTA and CDR2 FQGNSA. The CDR3 is made up of 18 amino acids. CDR3 sequence reads: CASSLVWLAGGGTDTQYF. CDR3 in DNA: TGTGCCAGCAGCTTAGTATGGCTAGCGGGGGGTGGTACAGATACGCAGTATTTT.

CDR3 nucleotide sequence: TGTGCCAGCAGCGTAGTTGACGCCGGGGAGCTGTTTTTT. Its translation is CASSVVDAGELFF. The J gene is TRBJ2-2, the V gene TRBV9; D is ambiguous. This CDR3 has 13 residues. The V and J ends lost 0 bases and 6 bases respectively, with 6 bases between them. Germline assignment: CDR1 SGDLS and CDR2 YYNGEE.

This chain connects TRBV7-9 to TRBJ1-1, with D possibly TRBD1 on 5 matching bases. The CDR3 sequence is 15 residues long. V was cut by 10 bases and J by 5 bases, with 23 bases left in between. Germline values: CDR1 SEHNR, CDR2 FQNEAQ (reference sequence). For the CDR3, the DNA is TGTGCCATCTCAGGCGGCAGGTCGAGGGGAACTGAAGCTTTCTTT. Protein: CAISGGRSRGTEAFF.

This chain uses TRBV18 with TRBJ1-1; 8 nucleotides line up with TRBD1. Losses at the gene ends were 0 bases for V and 3 bases for J; bases not matched to a gene: 6. Germline loops: CDR1 KGHSH, CDR2 LQKENI. This CDR3 has 16 residues. This chain's CDR3 is CASSPPVRGLDTEAFF. DNA of the CDR3: TGTGCCAGCTCACCACCCGTCAGGGGGCTAGACACTGAAGCTTTCTTT.

The chain uses TRBV30 and TRBJ1-5; maybe TRBD1 (6 bases). The CDR3 runs 15 residues. CDR1 and CDR2 from the germline V gene are GTSNPN and SVGIG (reference sequence). V lost 3 bases and J lost 7, with 19 bases in between. CDR3 protein: CAWSANRGGPQPQHF. CDR3 coding DNA: TGTGCCTGGAGCGCCAACCGAGGGGGGCCCCAGCCCCAGCATTTT.

Comments on this clone: Other nucleotide sequences in the sample specify the same CDR3. The genes are TRBV29-1 and TRBJ2-1; 11 bases are shared with TRBD2. The germline CDR1 and CDR2 sequences are SQVTM and ANQGSEA. This CDR3 comprises 17 residues. V was pared by 7 bases and J by 1 base, with 12 bases of the junction left unmatched. For the CDR3, the DNA is TGCAGCGGGGAAGATACTAGCGGGGGATTTTCCTACAATGAGCAGTTCTTC. Its translation is CSGEDTSGGFSYNEQFF.

The chain joins TRBV20-1 to TRBJ2-3, with TRBD1 matching over 8 bases. After removal of 3 bases from V and 6 bases from J, the junction contained 11 bases not matched to a gene. Germline CDR1 and CDR2: DFQATT and SNEGSKA (reference sequence). This CDR3 spans 15 amino acids. The CDR3, as DNA: TGCAGTGCTAGTTTTGACAGGGGATCTGAGGATACGCAGTATTTT. Translating gives CSASFDRGSEDTQYF.

The chain is built from TRBV30 and TRBJ1-1; 7 bases align to TRBD1. This CDR3 is built from 11 residues. Trimming cost V 6 bases and J 11 bases; bases outside gene matches: 9. Germline CDR1 and CDR2: GTSNPN and SVGIG (reference sequence). Here the CDR3 reads CACLLGQRAFF. The DNA of the CDR3 is TGTGCCTGCCTTTTGGGACAGAGGGCTTTCTTT.

The genes are TRBV19 and TRBJ1-5, with TRBD1 as a possible D gene (5 bases). Germline loops: CDR1 LNHDA, CDR2 SQIVND (reference sequence). This CDR3 region has 14 residues. The V end was cut by 7 bases, the J end by 0 bases, with 10 bases between. CDR3 sequence (DNA): TGTGCCAGTATGGGGGGAAATAGCAATCAGCCCCAGCATTTT. It encodes CASMGGNSNQPQHF.

The CDR3 is CASTEGAGNTEAFF. CDR3 DNA sequence: TGTGCCAGCACCGAGGGAGCTGGGAACACTGAAGCTTTCTTT. The chain is built from TRBV6-5 and TRBJ1-1, with D unclear. The CDR3 is made up of 14 amino acids. Per the germline V gene, CDR1 is MNHEY and CDR2 is SVGAGI. Trimming removed 7 bases from V and 1 base from J, with 13 bases in between.

V is TRBV19 and J is TRBJ1-1; unclear D gene. The germline V gene has CDR1 LNHDA and CDR2 SQIVND (reference sequence). Trimming removed 2 bases at V and 8 bases at J, with 12 bases between. This CDR3 region has 13 residues. The CDR3 nucleotides read TGTGCCAGTAGTATATACGGGTCACCCGAAGCTTTCTTT. Its translation is CASSIYGSPEAFF.

The chain couples TRBV6-5 to TRBJ1-6, with D perhaps matching TRBD1 (5 bases). Germline loops: CDR1 MNHEY, CDR2 SVGAGI. This CDR3 region has 14 residues. V lost 7 bases, J lost 10 bases, and 17 bases lay in between. CDR3 residues: CASNRQSRESPLHF. DNA of the CDR3: TGTGCCAGCAATAGACAGTCCAGAGAGTCACCCCTCCACTTT.

This clone has more than one count but fewer than ten. The V and J genes are TRBV3-1 (or the pseudogene TRBV3-2) and TRBJ1-5; D is unresolved. In germline, CDR1 is LGHDT, CDR2 YNNKEL (reference sequence). Trimming shortened V by 2 bases and J by 1 base, and 3 bases separated the two germline ends. The CDR3 consists of 13 residues. Here the CDR3 reads CASSQFSNQPQHF. The CDR3 nucleotides are TGTGCCAGCAGCCAATTCAGCAATCAGCCCCAGCATTTT.

The chain carries TRBV5-6 and TRBJ2-7, with a weak D call TRBD1 (6 bases). Per the germline V gene, CDR1 is SGHDT and CDR2 is YYEEEE. The CDR3 consists of 13 residues. V lost 1 base and J lost 3, with 8 bases in between. The CDR3 coding sequence is TGTGCCAGCAGCTTGAAAGGGGGCTACGAGCAGTACTTC. Residues: CASSLKGGYEQYF.